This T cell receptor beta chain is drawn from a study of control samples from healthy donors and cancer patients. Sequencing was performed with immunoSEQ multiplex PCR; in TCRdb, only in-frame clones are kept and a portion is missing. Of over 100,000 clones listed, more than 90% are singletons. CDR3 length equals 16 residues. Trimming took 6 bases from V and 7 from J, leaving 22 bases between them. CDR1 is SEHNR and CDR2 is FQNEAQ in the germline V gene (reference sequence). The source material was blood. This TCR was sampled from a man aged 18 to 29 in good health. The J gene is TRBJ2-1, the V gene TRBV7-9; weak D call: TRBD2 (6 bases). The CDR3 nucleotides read TGTGCCAGCAGGCCTCCGATGACTAGTAACTGGAATGAGCAGTTCTTC. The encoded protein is CASRPPMTSNWNEQFF.